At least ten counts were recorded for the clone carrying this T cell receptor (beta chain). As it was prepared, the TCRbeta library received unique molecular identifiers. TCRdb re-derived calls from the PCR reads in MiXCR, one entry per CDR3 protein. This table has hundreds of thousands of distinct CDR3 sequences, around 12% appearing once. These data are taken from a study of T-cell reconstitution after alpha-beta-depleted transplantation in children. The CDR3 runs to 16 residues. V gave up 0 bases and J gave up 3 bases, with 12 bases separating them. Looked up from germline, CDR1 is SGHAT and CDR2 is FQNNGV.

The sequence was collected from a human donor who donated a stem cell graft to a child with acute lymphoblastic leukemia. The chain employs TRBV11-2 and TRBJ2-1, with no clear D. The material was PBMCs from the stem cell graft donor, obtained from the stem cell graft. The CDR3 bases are TGTGCCAGCAGCTTAGAATTCGGGTACTACTACAATGAGCAGTTCTTC. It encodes CASSLEFGYYYNEQFF.